Each of the 27 T cell receptor beta chains below was sequenced from the same sample in a study of PD-1 blockade in classical Hodgkin lymphoma. Using immunoSEQ multiplex PCR, the repertoire was profiled, and TCRdb retains in-frame clones only, with some absent. The sample comprises tens of thousands of clones, around 94% of which are singletons, and about 5% rests with the top ten. Documented time point: newly diagnosed, previously untreated cHL patient sample. Sequencing was performed on peripheral blood mononuclear cells (PBMCs). The receptor set was obtained from a human donor with classical Hodgkin lymphoma.

The J gene is TRBJ1-3, the V gene TRBV7-2; 10 positions agree with TRBD1. Germline-derived CDR1 and CDR2 are SGHTA and FQGNSA. V gave up 4 bases and J gave up 8 bases; unmatched junction bases: 5. The CDR3 is 14 amino acids. The CDR3 bases are TGTGCCAGCAGCTCCGACAGGGGGCGAGACACCATATATTTT. This codes for CASSSDRGRDTIYF.

The chain uses TRBV7-9 and TRBJ2-3; D gene unclear. The germline V gene encodes CDR1 SEHNR and CDR2 FQNEAQ (reference sequence). Trimming took off 3 bases at V and 0 bases at J, with 13 bases between the two ends. CDR3 length: 16 residues. CDR3 DNA: TGTGCCAGCAGCTTGGGGAATACAGCTAGCACAGATACGCAGTATTTT. This codes for CASSLGNTASTDTQYF.

The gene calls are TRBV27 and TRBJ2-2; D possibly corresponds to TRBD2 (5 bases). This CDR3 is built from 14 residues. V lost 5 bases to trimming and J lost 3 bases, with 10 bases between them. Germline CDR1 MNHEY, CDR2 SMNVEV (reference sequence). The CDR3 sequence: CASSHGVYTGELFF. CDR3 coding DNA: TGTGCCAGCAGTCACGGGGTATACACCGGGGAGCTGTTTTTT.

The V call is TRBV4-1, the J call TRBJ1-2; possible D gene TRBD1, 6 bases. V was pared by 3 bases and J by 3 bases, with 11 bases between. Germline CDR1 reads MGHRA; CDR2 reads YSYEKL. The CDR3 loop spans 14 amino acids. Here the CDR3 DNA reads TGCGCCAGCAGCCAGGGGGCTAGCTACTATGGCTACACCTTC. It encodes CASSQGASYYGYTF.

The chain combines TRBV10-1 with TRBJ1-4, with unresolved D. Trimming cost V 5 bases and J 7 bases, with 14 bases left between them. Germline V gene lookup returns CDR1 WNHNN and CDR2 SYGVQD (reference sequence). This CDR3 is built from 14 residues. The CDR3 is CASSSGATGEKLFF. Written as DNA, the CDR3 is TGCGCCAGCAGTTCGGGCGCGACGGGTGAAAAACTGTTTTTT.

The chain recombines TRBV29-1 with TRBJ2-7; 7 bases agree with TRBD2. V shed 7 bases and J 7 bases; nucleotides not matched to a gene: 13. The CDR3 has 13 residues. From germline, CDR1 is SQVTM and CDR2 ANQGSEA. This CDR3 reads CSARGGGMEEQYF. CDR3 coding DNA: TGCAGCGCACGGGGCGGGGGTATGGAGGAGCAGTACTTC.

This chain uses TRBV27 with TRBJ2-7; 14 bases map to TRBD2. The CDR3 runs 16 residues. Germline-derived CDR1 and CDR2 are MNHEY and SMNVEV (reference sequence). The J segment lost 5 bases and the V segment lost 3 bases, leaving 6 bases of the junction unmatched. The CDR3 spells CASSFGLAGGPHEQYF. The CDR3 nucleotides read TGTGCCAGCAGTTTTGGACTAGCGGGGGGCCCCCACGAGCAGTACTTC.

The rearrangement links TRBV20-1 to TRBJ2-3; no firm D call. The CDR3 covers 10 residues. Germline CDR1 is DFQATT and CDR2 is SNEGSKA (reference sequence). V lost 5 bases and J lost 8, with 8 bases in between. The chain's CDR3 is CSARFGTQYF. The CDR3 DNA follows: TGCAGTGCTCGGTTCGGTACGCAGTATTTT.

The chain employs TRBV9 and TRBJ2-1; 7 positions match TRBD1. The CDR3 extends over 14 amino acids. Germline V gene sequence: CDR1 SGDLS, CDR2 YYNGEE. V lost 4 bases to trimming and J lost 3 bases; unmatched junction nucleotides: 4. DNA of the CDR3: TGTGCCAGCAGCCCCGGGACAGTCTACAATGAGCAGTTCTTC. Amino acid sequence: CASSPGTVYNEQFF.

The chain has TRBV5-1 and TRBJ2-7, with 11 positions matching TRBD1. There are 15 residues in the CDR3. Germline CDR1 is SGHRS and CDR2 is YFSETQ. V lost 3 bases to trimming and J lost 3 bases; unmatched junction nucleotides: 5. Written as DNA, the CDR3 is TGCGCCAGCAGCTCTTTAGGGACAGGGGGCTACGAGCAGTACTTC. It translates to CASSSLGTGGYEQYF.

The CDR3 DNA sequence: TGTGCCAGCAGAGGACTAGTCCGGGAGACCCAGTACTTC. It specifies CASRGLVRETQYF. The chain couples TRBV27 to TRBJ2-5; 7 bases are a match to TRBD2. With V trimmed by 6 bases and J by 5 bases, 6 bases remained unmatched. The CDR3 consists of 13 residues. Germline V gene sequence: CDR1 MNHEY, CDR2 SMNVEV (reference sequence).

J is TRBJ2-1 and V is TRBV19; D is perhaps TRBD2 (6 bases). Trimming shortened V by 6 bases and J by 4 bases, and 10 bases separated the two germline ends. CDR1 and CDR2 from the germline V gene are LNHDA and SQIVND (reference sequence). The CDR3 length is 13 residues. The CDR3 DNA follows: TGTGCCAGTAGGGAGGCGGGGTACAATGAGCAGTTCTTC. It is translated as CASREAGYNEQFF.

As to this clone: Other DNA sequences from this sample encode an identical CDR3 as well. The V call is TRBV20-1, the J call TRBJ1-1; D might be TRBD1 (6 bases). The CDR3 is made up of 11 amino acids. Trimming left V 3 bases short and J 5 bases short, with 7 bases between. Looked up from germline, CDR1 is DFQATT and CDR2 is SNEGSKA (reference sequence). This chain's CDR3 is CSASRGTEAFF. The CDR3 DNA reads as TGCAGTGCTAGCAGGGGTACTGAAGCTTTCTTT.

V is TRBV9 and J is TRBJ2-7; D uncertain. Trimming pared 1 base from V and 3 bases from J, leaving 8 bases between. The germline gives CDR1 SGDLS, CDR2 YYNGEE. This CDR3 contains 13 residues. DNA of the CDR3: TGTGCCAGCAGCGTAAATCCAGTCTACGAGCAGTACTTC. Translating gives CASSVNPVYEQYF.

This clone was picked up one time. The rearrangement uses TRBV28 and TRBJ2-3; 8 positions match TRBD2. The CDR3 is 15 residues long. V lost 5 bases to trimming and J lost 6 bases; unmatched junction nucleotides: 10. Per the germline V gene, CDR1 is MDHEN and CDR2 is SYDVKM. The CDR3 here is CASSAGRAGWDTQYF. CDR3 coding DNA: TGTGCCAGCAGTGCCGGGAGGGCGGGGTGGGATACGCAGTATTTT.

The J gene is TRBJ2-4, the V gene TRBV25-1; tentative D call: TRBD2 (5 bases). V gave up 4 bases and J gave up 0 bases, with 13 bases separating them. The CDR3 consists of 16 residues. CDR1 and CDR2 (germline): MGHDK, SYGVNS. For the CDR3, the DNA is TGTGCCAGCAGTGGCTGGGGAGAAGTAGCCAAAAACATTCAGTACTTC. It translates to CASSGWGEVAKNIQYF. Full variable domain (outside the CDR3, taken from reference TRBV25-1 and TRBJ2-4): EADIYQTPRYLVIGTGKKITLECSQTMGHDKMYWYQQDPGMELHLIHYSYGVNSTEKGDLSSESTVSRIRTEHFPLTLESARPSHTSQYLCASSGWGEVAKNIQYFGAGTRLSVL.

This clone was counted once. The rearrangement links TRBV4-1 to TRBJ2-1; 14 bases match TRBD2. This CDR3 spans 17 amino acids. J lost 6 bases, V lost 4 bases, and 8 bases had no gene match. Germline V lookup: CDR1 MGHRA, CDR2 YSYEKL. In nucleotides, the CDR3 is TGCGCCAGCAGCCGAGGACTAGCGGGGGGACCCTCCAATGAGCAGTTCTTC. It is translated as CASSRGLAGGPSNEQFF.

This chain links TRBV19 with TRBJ2-1; D is uncertain. Germline V CDR1 and CDR2: LNHDA, SQIVND (reference sequence). V lost 5 bases and J lost 4, with 12 bases in between. The CDR3 sequence is 14 residues long. Written as DNA, the CDR3 is TGTGCCAGTAGTCCACGTGACCAATACAATGAGCAGTTCTTC. Translating it yields CASSPRDQYNEQFF. Filled out from reference TRBV19 and TRBJ2-1, the complete variable domain reads DGGITQSPKYLFRKEGQNVTLSCEQNLNHDAMYWYRQDPGQGLRLIYYSQIVNDFQKGDIAEGYSVSREKKESFPLTVTSAQKNPTAFYLCASSPRDQYNEQFFGPGTRLTVL.

This rearrangement joins TRBV2 to TRBJ1-1, with 8 bases aligning to TRBD1. This CDR3 has 14 residues. V lost 5 bases, J lost 5 bases, and 7 bases stayed unmatched. CDR1 and CDR2 (germline): SNHLY, FYNNEI. DNA for the CDR3: TGTGCCAGCAGTACCCAGGGGGCCTGGACTGAAGCTTTCTTT. Protein product: CASSTQGAWTEAFF. Together with reference TRBV2 and TRBJ1-1, the CDR3 gives the full variable domain: EPEVTQTPSHQVTQMGQEVILRCVPISNHLYFYWYRQILGQKVEFLVSFYNNEISEKSEIFDDQFSVERPDGSNFTLKIRSTKLEDSAMYFCASSTQGAWTEAFFGQGTRLTVV.

Concerning this clone itself: The sample has other DNA sequences that encode this CDR3 too. The chain joins TRBV4-3 to TRBJ2-3, with 9 bases that match TRBD2. The CDR3 has 19 residues. Trimming took 0 bases from V and 0 from J; bases not matched to a gene: 10. The germline gives CDR1 LGHNA, CDR2 YSLEER. The CDR3 is CASSQDPTSGETSTDTQYF. The CDR3 region has the DNA TGCGCCAGCAGCCAAGATCCGACTAGCGGAGAAACTAGCACAGATACGCAGTATTTT.

This chain uses TRBV10-2 with TRBJ2-2; possible D gene TRBD2, 6 bases. The CDR3 covers 16 residues. Trimming left V 0 bases short and J 5 bases short, with 13 bases between. Germline assignment: CDR1 WSHSY and CDR2 SAAADI. Here the CDR3 reads CASSESRLATTGELFF. The CDR3 region has the DNA TGCGCCAGCAGTGAGTCGAGGCTAGCGACGACCGGGGAGCTGTTTTTT.

With regard to this clone: One end of the junction fails to match germline, which may point to a read error. This chain connects TRBV5-5 to TRBJ2-3; perhaps TRBD1 as D (6 bases). Germline V lookup: CDR1 SGHKS, CDR2 YYEKEE (reference sequence). The CDR3 is 15 residues long. The CDR3 DNA follows: TGTGCCAGCAGATTGGACAGTTGGGTCGCAGATACGCAGTATTTT. This encodes CASRLDSWVADTQYF.

V gene TRBV19 combines with J gene TRBJ2-5; 7 bases are shared with TRBD2. V dropped 3 bases and J dropped 1; count of bases not matched to a gene: 2. The CDR3 sequence is 14 residues long. Germline CDR1 is LNHDA and CDR2 is SQIVND (reference sequence). The CDR3: CASSIGGGQETQYF. The CDR3 DNA is TGTGCCAGTAGTATTGGGGGGGGCCAAGAGACCCAGTACTTC.

The rearrangement joins TRBV15 to TRBJ1-5; no firm D call. Trimming removed 3 bases from V and 0 bases from J, with 6 bases in between. The V gene's germline CDR1 is LNHNV and CDR2 YYDKDF (reference sequence). The CDR3 extends over 14 amino acids. In DNA, the CDR3 is TGTGCCACCAGCAGCCGGCTTAGCAATCAGCCCCAGCATTTT. This translates into CATSSRLSNQPQHF.

The chain recombines TRBV9 with TRBJ2-1, with D hard to call. Germline-derived CDR1 and CDR2 are SGDLS and YYNGEE. The V end was cut by 0 bases, the J end by 5 bases, with 9 bases between. The CDR3 sequence is 14 residues long. CDR3 amino acids: CASSVDVLHNEQFF. CDR3 in DNA: TGTGCCAGCAGCGTAGACGTGCTCCACAATGAGCAGTTCTTC.

The chain is built from TRBV27 and TRBJ1-1, with D unclear. V was pared by 2 bases and J by 0 bases, with 7 bases between. Looked up from germline, CDR1 is MNHEY and CDR2 is SMNVEV (reference sequence). The CDR3 covers 14 residues. This CDR3 is CASSLEFMNTEAFF. CDR3 DNA sequence: TGTGCCAGCAGTTTAGAATTCATGAACACTGAAGCTTTCTTT.

The chain links TRBV6-6 to TRBJ2-1; D possibly corresponds to TRBD1 (5 bases). V lost 2 bases, J lost 5 bases, and 13 bases lay in between. Germline V gene sequence: CDR1 MNHNY, CDR2 SVGAGI (reference sequence). The CDR3 length is 15 residues. This CDR3 is CASSYAATVNNEQFF. DNA of the CDR3: TGTGCCAGCAGTTACGCGGCGACAGTTAACAATGAGCAGTTCTTC.